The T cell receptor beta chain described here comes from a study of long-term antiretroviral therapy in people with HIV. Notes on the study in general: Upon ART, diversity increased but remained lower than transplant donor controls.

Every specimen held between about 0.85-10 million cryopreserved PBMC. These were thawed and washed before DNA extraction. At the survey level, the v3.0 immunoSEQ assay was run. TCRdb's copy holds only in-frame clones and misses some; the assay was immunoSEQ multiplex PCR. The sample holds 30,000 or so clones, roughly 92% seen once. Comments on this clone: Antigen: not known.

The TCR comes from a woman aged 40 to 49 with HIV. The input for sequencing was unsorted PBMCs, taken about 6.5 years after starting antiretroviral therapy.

CDR3 in DNA: TGTGCCAGTAGTAGTTCGACAGGGGGCGTTTCTTTGTATGGCTACACCTTC. Its translation: CASSSSTGGVSLYGYTF. The chain recombines TRBV19 with TRBJ1-2; 10 bases agree with TRBD1. Trimming at V came to 4 bases and at J to 5 bases, leaving 13 bases not matched to a gene. The CDR3 runs to 17 residues. From germline, CDR1 is LNHDA and CDR2 SQIVND (reference sequence).